The clone carrying this TCR beta chain was observed a few times. The record originates from a study of blood T cell repertoires in COVID-19. The CDR3 totals 14 residues. Germline V gene sequence: CDR1 SGDLS, CDR2 YYNGEE. The junction had 2 bases not matched to a gene; V was cut back by 3 bases and J by 4 bases. Here immunoSEQ multiplex PCR was the method, and the copy in TCRdb shows in-frame clones only, minus some. The sample has under 95,000 clones; around 85% are singletons. J is TRBJ1-4 and V is TRBV9, with 8 bases matching TRBD1. The receptor's source is a woman of 80 years or more with COVID-19, enrolled during active disease. The specimen was peripheral blood. CDR3 sequence reads: CASSAQGVNEKLFF. The CDR3, as DNA: TGTGCCAGCAGCGCACAGGGGGTTAATGAAAAACTGTTTTTT.